There are a few counts of the clone carrying this TCR beta chain. As handled by the study authors: Amplification from reference gene primers served as the basis for estimated nucleated cell counts. Only in-frame clones appear in the TCRdb table, and some are missing; sequencing was by immunoSEQ multiplex PCR. For V, J and clone size, that table is used; D and trimming come from the DNA. The table shows under 150,000 clones, with 81% occurring only once. These data come from a study of blood T cell repertoires in COVID-19. The wider study: The United States, Italy and Spain were the sources of the acute and convalescent COVID-19 samples. T cells, B-cell-depleted T cells, or PBMCs supplied cDNA or gDNA.

Trimming cost V 2 bases and J 8 bases, with 12 bases left between them. This CDR3 is built from 13 residues. Germline loops: CDR1 MDHEN, CDR2 SYDVKM. The receptor was derived from a middle-aged man with acute or convalescent COVID-19. Sequenced material: peripheral blood. The chain links TRBV28 to TRBJ1-2; D not resolved. The CDR3 here is CASSLTGLLGYTF. CDR3 in DNA: TGTGCCAGCAGTTTAACGGGTCTATTGGGCTACACCTTC.